This T cell receptor (beta chain) comes out of a study of long-term antiretroviral therapy in people with HIV. HIV-positive participants were all treated in the United States. V was trimmed by 4 bases and J by 7 bases, leaving 20 bases between them. The length of the CDR3 is 16 residues. The germline V gene has CDR1 SGHRS and CDR2 YFSETQ. It was version v3.0 of the immunoSEQ assay that was run at survey level. Data came from immunoSEQ multiplex PCR; TCRdb stores just in-frame clones and leaves some out. The data contain more than 25,000 clones, roughly 90% of them seen just once; the ten biggest clones take up about 3.9%.

This receptor was identified in a man between 18 and 29 years old with HIV. The chain is built from TRBV5-1 and TRBJ1-4, with D perhaps matching TRBD1 (6 bases). The sample in question was unsorted PBMCs, obtained 3.1 years after starting antiretroviral therapy. For the CDR3, the DNA is TGCGCCAGCAGCGAAGGGCAGGGGTCTCGGGGTGAAAAACTGTTTTTT. Residues: CASSEGQGSRGEKLFF.